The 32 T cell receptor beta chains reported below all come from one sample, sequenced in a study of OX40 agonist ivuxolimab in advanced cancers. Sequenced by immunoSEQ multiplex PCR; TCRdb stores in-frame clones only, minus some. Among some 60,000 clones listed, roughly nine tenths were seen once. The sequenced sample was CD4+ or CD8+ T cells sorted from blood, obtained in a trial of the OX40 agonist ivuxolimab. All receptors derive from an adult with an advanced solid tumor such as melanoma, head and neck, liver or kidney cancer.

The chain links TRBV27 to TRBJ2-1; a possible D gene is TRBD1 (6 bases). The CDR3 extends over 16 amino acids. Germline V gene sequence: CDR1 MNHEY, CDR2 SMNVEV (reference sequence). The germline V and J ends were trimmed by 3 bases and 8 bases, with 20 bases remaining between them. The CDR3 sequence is CASSFFGGRGVDEQFF. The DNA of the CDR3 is TGTGCCAGCAGTTTTTTTGGGGGCCGGGGAGTGGATGAGCAGTTCTTC.

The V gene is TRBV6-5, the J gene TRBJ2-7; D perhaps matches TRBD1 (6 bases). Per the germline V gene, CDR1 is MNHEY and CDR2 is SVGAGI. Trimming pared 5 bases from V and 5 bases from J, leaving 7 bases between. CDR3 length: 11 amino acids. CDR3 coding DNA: TGTGCCAGCAGTGACAGGCACGAGCAGTACTTC. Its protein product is CASSDRHEQYF.

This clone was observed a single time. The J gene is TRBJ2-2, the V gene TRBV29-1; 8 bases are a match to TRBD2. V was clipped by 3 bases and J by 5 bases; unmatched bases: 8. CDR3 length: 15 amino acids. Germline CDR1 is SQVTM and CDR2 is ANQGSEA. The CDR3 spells CSVEPAGDLTGELFF. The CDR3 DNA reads TGCAGCGTTGAGCCAGCGGGGGATCTGACCGGGGAGCTGTTTTTT.

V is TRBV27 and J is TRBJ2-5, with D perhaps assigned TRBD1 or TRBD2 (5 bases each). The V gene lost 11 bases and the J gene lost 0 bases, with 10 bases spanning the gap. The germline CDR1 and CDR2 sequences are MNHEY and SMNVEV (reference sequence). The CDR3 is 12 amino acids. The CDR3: CAAGANQETQYF. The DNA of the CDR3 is TGTGCCGCCGGGGCAAACCAAGAGACCCAGTACTTC.

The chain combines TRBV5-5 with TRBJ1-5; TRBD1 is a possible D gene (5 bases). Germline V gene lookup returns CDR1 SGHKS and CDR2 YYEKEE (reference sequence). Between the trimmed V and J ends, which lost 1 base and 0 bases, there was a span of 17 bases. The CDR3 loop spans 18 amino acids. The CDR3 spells CASSLYAPRGYSNQPQHF. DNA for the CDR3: TGTGCCAGCAGCTTGTATGCCCCCCGGGGGTATAGCAATCAGCCCCAGCATTTT.

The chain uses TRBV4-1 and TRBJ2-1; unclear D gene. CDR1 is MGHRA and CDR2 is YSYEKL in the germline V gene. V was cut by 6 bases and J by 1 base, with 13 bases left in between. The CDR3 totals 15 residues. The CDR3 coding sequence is TGCGCCAGCAGTGATAGGTCAAGGTCCTACAATGAGCAGTTCTTC. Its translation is CASSDRSRSYNEQFF.

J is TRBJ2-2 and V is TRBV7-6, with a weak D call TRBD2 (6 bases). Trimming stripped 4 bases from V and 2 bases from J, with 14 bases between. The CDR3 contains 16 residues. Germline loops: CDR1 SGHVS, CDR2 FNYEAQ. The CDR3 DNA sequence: TGTGCCAGCAGCTCGAATAGGCGGGGCAACACCGGGGAGCTGTTTTTT. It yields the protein CASSSNRRGNTGELFF. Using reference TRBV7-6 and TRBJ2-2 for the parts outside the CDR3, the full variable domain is GAGVSQSPRYKVTKRGQDVALRCDPISGHVSLYWYRQALGQGPEFLTYFNYEAQQDKSGLPNDRFSAERPEGSISTLTIQRTEQRDSAMYRCASSSNRRGNTGELFFGEGSRLTVL.

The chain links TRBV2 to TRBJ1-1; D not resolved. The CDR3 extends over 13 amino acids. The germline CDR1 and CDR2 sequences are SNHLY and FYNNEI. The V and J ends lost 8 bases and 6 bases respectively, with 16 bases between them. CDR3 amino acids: CASVGGRAAEAFF. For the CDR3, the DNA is TGTGCCAGCGTAGGAGGTAGGGCCGCTGAAGCTTTCTTT.

The CDR3 loop is CASSTTGTESYEQYF. The CDR3 DNA is TGTGCCAGCAGCACAACCGGGACCGAGTCCTACGAGCAGTACTTC. The chain uses TRBV7-3 and TRBJ2-7; D possibly matches TRBD1 or TRBD2 (5 bases each). This CDR3 has 15 residues. Looked up from germline, CDR1 is SGHTA and CDR2 is FQGTGA. V dropped 5 bases and J dropped 1 base, with 15 bases sitting between them.

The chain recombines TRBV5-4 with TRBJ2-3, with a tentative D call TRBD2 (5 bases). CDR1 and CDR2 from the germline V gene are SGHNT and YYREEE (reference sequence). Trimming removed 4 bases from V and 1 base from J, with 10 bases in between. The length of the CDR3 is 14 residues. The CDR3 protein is CASSRGEGTDTQYF. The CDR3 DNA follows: TGTGCCAGCAGCCGGGGAGAGGGCACAGATACGCAGTATTTT.

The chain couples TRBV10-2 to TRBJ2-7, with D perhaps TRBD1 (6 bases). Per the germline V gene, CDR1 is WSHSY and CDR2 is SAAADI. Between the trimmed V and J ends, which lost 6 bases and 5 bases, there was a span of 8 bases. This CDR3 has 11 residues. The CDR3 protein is CASSPGDEQYF. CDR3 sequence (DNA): TGCGCCAGCAGCCCAGGGGACGAGCAGTACTTC.

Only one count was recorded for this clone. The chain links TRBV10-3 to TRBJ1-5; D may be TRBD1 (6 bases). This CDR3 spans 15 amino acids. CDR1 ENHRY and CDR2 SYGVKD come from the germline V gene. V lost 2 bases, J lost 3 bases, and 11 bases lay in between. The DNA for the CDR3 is TGTGCCATCAGTGAGGGGCAGGGGCTCAATCAGCCCCAGCATTTT. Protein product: CAISEGQGLNQPQHF.

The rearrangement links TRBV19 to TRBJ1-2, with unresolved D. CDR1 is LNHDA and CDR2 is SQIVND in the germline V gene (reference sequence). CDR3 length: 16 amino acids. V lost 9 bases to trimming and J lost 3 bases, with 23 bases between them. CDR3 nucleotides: TGTGCCAGCCCGCCGGGTCCCATACCCCTCCACTATGGCTACACCTTC. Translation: CASPPGPIPLHYGYTF. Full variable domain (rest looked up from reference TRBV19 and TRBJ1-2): DGGITQSPKYLFRKEGQNVTLSCEQNLNHDAMYWYRQDPGQGLRLIYYSQIVNDFQKGDIAEGYSVSREKKESFPLTVTSAQKNPTAFYLCASPPGPIPLHYGYTFGSGTRLTVV.

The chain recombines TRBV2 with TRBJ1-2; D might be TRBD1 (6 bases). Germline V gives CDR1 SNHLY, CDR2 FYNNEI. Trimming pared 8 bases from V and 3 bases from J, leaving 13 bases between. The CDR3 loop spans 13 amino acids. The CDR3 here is CASLRGADYGYTF. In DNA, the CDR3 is TGTGCCAGCCTACGGGGGGCAGACTATGGCTACACCTTC.

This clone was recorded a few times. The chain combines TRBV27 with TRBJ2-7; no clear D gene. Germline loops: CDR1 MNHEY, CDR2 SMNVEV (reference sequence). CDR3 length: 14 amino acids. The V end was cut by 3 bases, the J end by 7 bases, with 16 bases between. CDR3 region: CASSFGRSLGEQYF. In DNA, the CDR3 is TGTGCCAGCAGTTTTGGCCGATCGCTTGGAGAGCAGTACTTC.

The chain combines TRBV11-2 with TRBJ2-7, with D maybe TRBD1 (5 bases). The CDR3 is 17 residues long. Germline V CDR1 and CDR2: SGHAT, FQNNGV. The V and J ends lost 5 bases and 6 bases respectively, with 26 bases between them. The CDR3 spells CASSPPSPNSWGGEQYF. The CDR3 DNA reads TGTGCCAGCAGCCCCCCGTCCCCGAACAGTTGGGGCGGCGAGCAGTACTTC.

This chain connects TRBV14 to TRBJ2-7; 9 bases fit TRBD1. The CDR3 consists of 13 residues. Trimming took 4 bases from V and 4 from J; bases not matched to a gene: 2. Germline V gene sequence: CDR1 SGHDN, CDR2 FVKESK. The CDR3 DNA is TGTGCCAGCAGCCGGGACAGGGATTACGAGCAGTACTTC. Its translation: CASSRDRDYEQYF.

The CDR3 loop is CASSLQIYEQYF. The CDR3 nucleotides are TGTGCCAGCAGCCTACAAATCTACGAGCAGTACTTC. The gene calls are TRBV2 and TRBJ2-7; D call uncertain. Trimming cost V 6 bases and J 3 bases, with 9 bases left between them. CDR1 and CDR2 (germline): SNHLY, FYNNEI. CDR3 size: 12 residues.

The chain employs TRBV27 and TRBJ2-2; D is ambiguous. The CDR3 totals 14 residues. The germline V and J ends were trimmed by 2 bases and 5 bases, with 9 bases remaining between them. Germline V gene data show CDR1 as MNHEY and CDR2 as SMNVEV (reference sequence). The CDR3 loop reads CASSLNWGTGELFF. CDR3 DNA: TGTGCCAGCAGTTTAAATTGGGGTACCGGGGAGCTGTTTTTT.

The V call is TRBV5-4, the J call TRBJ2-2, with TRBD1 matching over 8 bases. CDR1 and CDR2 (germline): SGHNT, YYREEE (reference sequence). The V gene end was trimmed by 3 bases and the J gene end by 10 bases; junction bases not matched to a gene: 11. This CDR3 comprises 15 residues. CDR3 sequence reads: CASSWAGRGLEELFF. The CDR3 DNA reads TGTGCCAGCAGCTGGGCAGGCAGGGGGCTCGAGGAGCTGTTTTTT.

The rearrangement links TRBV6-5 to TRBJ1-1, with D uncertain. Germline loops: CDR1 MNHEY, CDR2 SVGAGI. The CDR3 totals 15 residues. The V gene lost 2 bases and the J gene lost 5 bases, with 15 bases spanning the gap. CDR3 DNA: TGTGCCAGCAGTTACGGGTTACTGGGAGCGACTGAAGCTTTCTTT. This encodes CASSYGLLGATEAFF.

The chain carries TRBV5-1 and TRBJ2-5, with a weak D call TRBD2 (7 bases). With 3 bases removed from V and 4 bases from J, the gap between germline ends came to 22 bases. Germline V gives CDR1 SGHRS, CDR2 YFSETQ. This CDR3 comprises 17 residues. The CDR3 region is CASSSSGPRGLRETQYF. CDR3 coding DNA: TGCGCCAGCAGCTCCTCTGGTCCGCGGGGGCTACGAGAGACCCAGTACTTC.

The CDR3 loop is CASSYPGQLNTEAFF. The CDR3 nucleotides are TGTGCCAGCAGTTACCCAGGACAGTTGAACACTGAAGCTTTCTTT. The rearrangement uses TRBV6-5 and TRBJ1-1, with D perhaps matching TRBD1 (6 bases). Per germline, CDR1 MNHEY and CDR2 SVGAGI. The CDR3 consists of 15 residues. V was pared by 2 bases and J by 0 bases, with 10 bases between.

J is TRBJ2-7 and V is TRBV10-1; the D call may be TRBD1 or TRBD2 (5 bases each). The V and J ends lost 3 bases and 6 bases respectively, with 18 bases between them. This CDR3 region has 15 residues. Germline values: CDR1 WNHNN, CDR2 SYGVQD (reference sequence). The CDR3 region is CASSDVPGLDSEQYF. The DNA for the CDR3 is TGCGCCAGCAGTGACGTACCGGGGCTCGATTCCGAGCAGTACTTC.

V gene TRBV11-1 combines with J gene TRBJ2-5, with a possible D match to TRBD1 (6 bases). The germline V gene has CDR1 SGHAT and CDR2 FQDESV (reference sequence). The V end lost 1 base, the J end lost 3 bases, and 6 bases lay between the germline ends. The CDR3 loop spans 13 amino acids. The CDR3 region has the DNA TGTGCCAGCAGCTTAGACAGGGAAGAGACCCAGTACTTC. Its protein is CASSLDREETQYF.

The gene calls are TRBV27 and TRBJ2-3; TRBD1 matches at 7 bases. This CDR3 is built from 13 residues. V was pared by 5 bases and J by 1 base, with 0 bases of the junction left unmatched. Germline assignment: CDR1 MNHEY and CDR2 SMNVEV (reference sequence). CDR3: CASSGQGTDTQYF. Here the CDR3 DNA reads TGTGCCAGCAGTGGACAGGGCACAGATACGCAGTATTTT.

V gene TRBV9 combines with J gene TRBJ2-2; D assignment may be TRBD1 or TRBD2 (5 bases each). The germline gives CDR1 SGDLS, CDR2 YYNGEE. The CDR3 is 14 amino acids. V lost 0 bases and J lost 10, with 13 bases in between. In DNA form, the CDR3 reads TGTGCCAGCAGCGTAGGGGTAGGGGACGAGGAGCTGTTTTTT. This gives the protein CASSVGVGDEELFF. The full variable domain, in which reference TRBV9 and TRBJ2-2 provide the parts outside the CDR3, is DSGVTQTPKHLITATGQRVTLRCSPRSGDLSVYWYQQSLDQGLQFLIQYYNGEERAKGNILERFSAQQFPDLHSELNLSSLELGDSALYFCASSVGVGDEELFFGEGSRLTVL.

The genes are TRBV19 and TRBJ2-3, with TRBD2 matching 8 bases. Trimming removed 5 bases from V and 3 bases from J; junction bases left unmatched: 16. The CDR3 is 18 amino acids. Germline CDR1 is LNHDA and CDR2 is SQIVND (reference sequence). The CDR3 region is CASSPILLAGGGTDTQYF. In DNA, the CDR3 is TGTGCCAGTAGTCCCATCCTCCTTGCGGGGGGAGGAACAGATACGCAGTATTTT.

CDR3 amino acids: CASSPPGEETQYF. DNA for the CDR3: TGCGCCAGCAGTCCTCCAGGGGAAGAGACCCAGTACTTC. The genes are TRBV5-1 and TRBJ2-5, with D perhaps matching TRBD1 (6 bases). Trimming removed 5 bases at V and 3 bases at J, with 11 bases between. This CDR3 spans 13 amino acids. Germline V CDR1 and CDR2: SGHRS, YFSETQ.

As DNA, the CDR3 is TGTGCCAGCAGTCCTACTAGCGGGGGTGGGACAGATACGCAGTATTTT. Translating it yields CASSPTSGGGTDTQYF. The chain has TRBV9 and TRBJ2-3; 11 positions agree with TRBD2. Germline trimming cut 5 bases from V and 3 bases from J; bases unmatched to any gene: 8. Germline CDR1 SGDLS, CDR2 YYNGEE. The CDR3 has 16 amino acids. The full variable domain, with the rest looked up from reference TRBV9 and TRBJ2-3, is DSGVTQTPKHLITATGQRVTLRCSPRSGDLSVYWYQQSLDQGLQFLIQYYNGEERAKGNILERFSAQQFPDLHSELNLSSLELGDSALYFCASSPTSGGGTDTQYFGPGTRLTVL.

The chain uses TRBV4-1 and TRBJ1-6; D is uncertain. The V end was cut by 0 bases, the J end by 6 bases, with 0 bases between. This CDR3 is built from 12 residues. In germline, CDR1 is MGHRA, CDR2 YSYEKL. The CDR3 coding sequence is TGCGCCAGCAGCCAAGATAATTCACCCCTCCACTTT. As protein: CASSQDNSPLHF.

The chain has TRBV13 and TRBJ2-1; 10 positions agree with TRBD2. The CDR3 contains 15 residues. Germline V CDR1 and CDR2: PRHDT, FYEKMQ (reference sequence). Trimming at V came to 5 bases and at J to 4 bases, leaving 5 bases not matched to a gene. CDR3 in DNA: TGTGCCAGCAGCCTCCCTAGCGGGGGTTACAATGAGCAGTTCTTC. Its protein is CASSLPSGGYNEQFF.